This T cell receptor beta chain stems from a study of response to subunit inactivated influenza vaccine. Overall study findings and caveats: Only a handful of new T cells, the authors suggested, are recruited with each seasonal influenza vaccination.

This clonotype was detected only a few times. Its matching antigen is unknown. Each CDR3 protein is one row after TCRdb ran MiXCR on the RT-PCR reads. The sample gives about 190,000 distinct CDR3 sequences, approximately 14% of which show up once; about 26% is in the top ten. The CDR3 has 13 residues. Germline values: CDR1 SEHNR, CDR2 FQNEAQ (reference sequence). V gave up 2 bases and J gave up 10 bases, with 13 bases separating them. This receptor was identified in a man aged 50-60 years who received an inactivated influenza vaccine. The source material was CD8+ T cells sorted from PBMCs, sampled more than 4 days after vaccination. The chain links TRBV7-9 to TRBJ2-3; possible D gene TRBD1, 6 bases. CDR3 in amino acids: CASSLLYRVAQYF. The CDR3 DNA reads TGTGCCAGCAGCTTACTCTACAGGGTTGCGCAGTATTTT.